Listed here is a single T cell receptor (beta chain). This sample is drawn from a study of blood T cell repertoires in COVID-19. Germline values: CDR1 SNHLY, CDR2 FYNNEI. Trimming left V 6 bases short and J 8 bases short, with 13 bases between. The CDR3 extends over 12 amino acids. In the authors' workflow: Amplification of reference gene primers provided the estimated nucleated cell counts. Produced via immunoSEQ multiplex PCR; TCRdb's table is partial and in-frame only. From that table come the V and J calls and clone size; the DNA was used to work out D and trimming. The sample includes some 200,000 clones, less than 85% of them seen just once.

The chain links TRBV2 to TRBJ1-2; D gene ambiguous. The specimen sequenced was peripheral blood. This sequence was found in a woman aged 65 to 85 with acute or convalescent COVID-19. In nucleotides, the CDR3 is TGTGCCAGCAGAGCGCTTCCGGGGGGCTACACCTTC. It is translated as CASRALPGGYTF. Complete variable domain (other parts from reference TRBV2 and TRBJ1-2): EPEVTQTPSHQVTQMGQEVILRCVPISNHLYFYWYRQILGQKVEFLVSFYNNEISEKSEIFDDQFSVERPDGSNFTLKIRSTKLEDSAMYFCASRALPGGYTFGSGTRLTVV.